This TCR beta chain was sequenced in a study of T-cell memory formation after mild COVID-19. Each CDR3 protein is one row after TCRdb ran MiXCR on the 5' RACE reads. The table has approximately 170,000 distinct CDR3 sequences, 10% to 15% seen once. Study-level results: Specificity for SARS-CoV-2 was not confirmed among the second-wave clones peaking on day 37. Several responding clones turned up in pre-infection memory, indicating that cross-reactive memory may have taken part.

The germline V gene encodes CDR1 MNHNY and CDR2 SVGAGI (reference sequence). The CDR3 covers 13 residues. V lost 5 bases, J lost 3 bases, and 8 bases lay in between. As for this clonotype: The antigen is not known.

This TCR was recovered from a man aged 18 to 35 who had mild COVID-19 (a few samples of this study predate the infection). Cell type and time point are not known. Sequenced input: PBMCs or a T cell subset sorted from them (not recorded which). This chain uses TRBV6-6 with TRBJ1-3; D is unresolved. CDR3 amino acids: CASSTLGGNTIYF. Here the CDR3 DNA reads TGTGCCAGCAGTACTTTGGGTGGAAACACCATATATTTT.